The clone carrying this T cell receptor beta chain showed up just a few times. This sample stems from a study of early T cells in non-severe SARS-CoV-2 infection. In the study overall: The input, bulk RNA from unsorted whole blood, was sequenced, and chains were unpaired.

Individual cDNA molecules received unique molecular identifiers during library preparation. TCRdb used MiXCR to reprocess the 5' RACE reads, holding one entry per CDR3 protein. Found here are fewer than 120,000 distinct CDR3 sequences, over 9.5% of them singletons; the top ten hold 3% to 4.5%. With 5 bases removed from V and 0 bases from J, the gap between germline ends came to 5 bases. This CDR3 has 12 residues. The material sequenced was whole blood, taken at baseline. The chain joins TRBV12-3 or TRBV12-4 to TRBJ2-7; D unclear. This sequence originates from an adult who was a healthcare worker with PCR-confirmed SARS-CoV-2 infection or an uninfected control (not recorded which). The CDR3 spells CASSRISYEQYF. As DNA, the CDR3 is TGTGCCAGCAGTCGGATCTCCTACGAGCAGTACTTC.